This T cell receptor beta chain originates from a study of T cells in Graves' hyperthyroidism and ophthalmopathy. This clonotype has at least ten counts. RNA transcripts provided the source from which TCR beta CDR3 regions were amplified. The TCR CDR3 first-round RT-PCR relied on the HTBI primer set. TCRdb itself ran the multiplex PCR reads through MiXCR, one entry per CDR3 protein. The sample holds a few hundred thousand distinct CDR3 sequences, roughly 14% seen once. The germline V and J ends were trimmed by 5 bases and 2 bases, with 13 bases remaining between them. CDR3 length equals 14 residues. Germline CDR1 reads SEHNR; CDR2 reads FQNEAQ (reference sequence). Based on clinical symptoms, serum thyroxine and TRAb, thyroid ultrasound and orbital computed tomography, diagnoses were reached.

The chain recombines TRBV7-9 with TRBJ2-7, with a tentative D call TRBD1 (5 bases). Material: blood. The TCR was taken from a woman aged 18-29 years with Graves' hyperthyroidism. The chain's CDR3 is CASSPQEFPYEQYF. CDR3 DNA sequence: TGTGCCAGCAGCCCACAGGAGTTCCCCTACGAGCAGTACTTC.